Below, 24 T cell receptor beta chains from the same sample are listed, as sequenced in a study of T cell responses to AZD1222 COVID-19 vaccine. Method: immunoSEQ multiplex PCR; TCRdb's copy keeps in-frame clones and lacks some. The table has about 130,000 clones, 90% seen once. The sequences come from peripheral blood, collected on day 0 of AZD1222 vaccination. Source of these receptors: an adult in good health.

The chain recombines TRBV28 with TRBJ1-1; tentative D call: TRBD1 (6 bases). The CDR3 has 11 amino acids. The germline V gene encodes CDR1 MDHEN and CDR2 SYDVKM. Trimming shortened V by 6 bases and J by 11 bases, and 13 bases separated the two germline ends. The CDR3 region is CASSFTGKAFF. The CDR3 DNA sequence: TGTGCCAGCAGCTTCACAGGGAAGGCTTTCTTT.

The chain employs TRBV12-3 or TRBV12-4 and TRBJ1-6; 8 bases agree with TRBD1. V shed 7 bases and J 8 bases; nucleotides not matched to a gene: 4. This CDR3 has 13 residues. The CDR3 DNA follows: TGTGCCAGCAATCCAGGGGGCGATTCACCCCTCCACTTT. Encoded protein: CASNPGGDSPLHF.

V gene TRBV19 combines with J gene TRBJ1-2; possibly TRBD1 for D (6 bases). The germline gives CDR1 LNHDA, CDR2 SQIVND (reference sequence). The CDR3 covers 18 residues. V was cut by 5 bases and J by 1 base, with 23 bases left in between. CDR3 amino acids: CASSVSRGRPEINYGYTF. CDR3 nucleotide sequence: TGTGCCAGTAGTGTATCGCGGGGGCGCCCGGAAATTAACTATGGCTACACCTTC.

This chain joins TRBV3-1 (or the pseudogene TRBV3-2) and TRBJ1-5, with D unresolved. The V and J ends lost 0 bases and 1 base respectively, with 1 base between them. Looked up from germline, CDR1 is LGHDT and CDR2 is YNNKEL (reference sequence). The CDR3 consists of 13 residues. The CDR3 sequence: CASSQESNQPQHF. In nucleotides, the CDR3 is TGTGCCAGCAGCCAAGAGAGCAATCAGCCCCAGCATTTT.

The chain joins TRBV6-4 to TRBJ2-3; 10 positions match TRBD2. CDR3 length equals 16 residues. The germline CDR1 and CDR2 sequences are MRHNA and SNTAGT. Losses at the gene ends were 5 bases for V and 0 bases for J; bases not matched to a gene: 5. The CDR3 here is CASSMLAGASTDTQYF. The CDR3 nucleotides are TGTGCCAGCAGTATGCTAGCGGGGGCTAGCACAGATACGCAGTATTTT.

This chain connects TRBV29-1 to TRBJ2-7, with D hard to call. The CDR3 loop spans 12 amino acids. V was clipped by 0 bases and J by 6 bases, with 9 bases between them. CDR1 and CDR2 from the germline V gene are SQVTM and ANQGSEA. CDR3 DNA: TGCAGCGTTGAAGAGGGCAGGACCGAGCAGTACTTC. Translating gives CSVEEGRTEQYF.

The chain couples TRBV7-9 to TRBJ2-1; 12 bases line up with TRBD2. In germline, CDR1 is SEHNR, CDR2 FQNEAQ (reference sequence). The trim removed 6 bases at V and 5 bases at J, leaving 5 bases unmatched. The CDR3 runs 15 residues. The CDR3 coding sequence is TGTGCCAGCAGACTACTAGCGGGGGGCAACAATGAGCAGTTCTTC. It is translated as CASRLLAGGNNEQFF.

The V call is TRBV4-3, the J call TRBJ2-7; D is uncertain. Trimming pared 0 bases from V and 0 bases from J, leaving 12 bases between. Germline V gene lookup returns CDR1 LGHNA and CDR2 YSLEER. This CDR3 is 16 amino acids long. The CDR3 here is CASSQEFARNSYEQYF. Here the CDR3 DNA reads TGCGCCAGCAGCCAAGAGTTCGCGCGTAACTCCTACGAGCAGTACTTC.

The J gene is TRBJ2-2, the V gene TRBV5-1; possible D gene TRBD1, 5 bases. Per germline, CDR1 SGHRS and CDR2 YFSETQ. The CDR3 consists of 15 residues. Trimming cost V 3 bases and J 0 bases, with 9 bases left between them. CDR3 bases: TGCGCCAGCAGCTACCGGACACCGAACACCGGGGAGCTGTTTTTT. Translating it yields CASSYRTPNTGELFF.

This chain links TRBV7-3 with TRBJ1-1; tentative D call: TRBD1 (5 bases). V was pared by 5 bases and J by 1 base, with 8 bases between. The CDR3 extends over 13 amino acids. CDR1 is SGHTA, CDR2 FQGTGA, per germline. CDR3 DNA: TGTGCCAGCAGCCCCGGACAGAACACTGAAGCTTTCTTT. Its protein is CASSPGQNTEAFF.

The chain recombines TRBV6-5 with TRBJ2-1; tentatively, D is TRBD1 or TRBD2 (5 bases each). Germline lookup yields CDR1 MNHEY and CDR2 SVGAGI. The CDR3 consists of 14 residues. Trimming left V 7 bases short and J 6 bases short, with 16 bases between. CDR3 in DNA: TGTGCCAGCACCGGTAGGGACCCTCCCAATGAGCAGTTCTTC. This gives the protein CASTGRDPPNEQFF.

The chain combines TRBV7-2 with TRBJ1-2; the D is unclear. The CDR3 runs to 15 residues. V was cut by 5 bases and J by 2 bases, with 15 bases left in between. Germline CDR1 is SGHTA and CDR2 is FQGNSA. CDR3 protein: CASSHSWVVNYGYTF. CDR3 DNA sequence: TGTGCCAGCAGCCACTCCTGGGTTGTCAACTATGGCTACACCTTC. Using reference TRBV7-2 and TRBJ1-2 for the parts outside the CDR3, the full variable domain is GAGVSQSPSNKVTEKGKDVELRCDPISGHTALYWYRQSLGQGLEFLIYFQGNSAPDKSGLPSDRFSAERTGGSVSTLTIQRTQQEDSAVYLCASSHSWVVNYGYTFGSGTRLTVV.

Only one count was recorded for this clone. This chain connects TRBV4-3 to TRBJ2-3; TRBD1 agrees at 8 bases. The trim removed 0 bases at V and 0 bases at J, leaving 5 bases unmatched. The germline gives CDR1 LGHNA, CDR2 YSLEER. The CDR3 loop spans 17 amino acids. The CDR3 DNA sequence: TGCGCCAGCAGCCAAGATGGACAGGGTCTAAGCACAGATACGCAGTATTTT. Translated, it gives CASSQDGQGLSTDTQYF.

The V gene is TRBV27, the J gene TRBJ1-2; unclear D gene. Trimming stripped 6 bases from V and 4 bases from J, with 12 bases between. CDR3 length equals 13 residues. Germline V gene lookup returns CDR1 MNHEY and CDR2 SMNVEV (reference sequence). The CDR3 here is CASSPDGRYGYTF. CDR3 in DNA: TGTGCCAGCAGCCCAGACGGACGCTATGGCTACACCTTC.

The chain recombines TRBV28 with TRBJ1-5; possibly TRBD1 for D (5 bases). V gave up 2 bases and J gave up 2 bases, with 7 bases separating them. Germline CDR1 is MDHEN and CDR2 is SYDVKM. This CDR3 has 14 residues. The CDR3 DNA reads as TGTGCCAGCAGTTTAGGGGACCGCAATCAGCCCCAGCATTTT. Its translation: CASSLGDRNQPQHF.

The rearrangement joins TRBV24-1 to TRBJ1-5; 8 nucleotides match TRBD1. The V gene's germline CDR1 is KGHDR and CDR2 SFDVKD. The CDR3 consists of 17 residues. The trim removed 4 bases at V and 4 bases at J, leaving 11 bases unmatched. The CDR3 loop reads CATSEVRRGQVNQPQHF. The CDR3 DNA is TGTGCCACCAGTGAAGTACGAAGGGGACAGGTAAATCAGCCCCAGCATTTT.

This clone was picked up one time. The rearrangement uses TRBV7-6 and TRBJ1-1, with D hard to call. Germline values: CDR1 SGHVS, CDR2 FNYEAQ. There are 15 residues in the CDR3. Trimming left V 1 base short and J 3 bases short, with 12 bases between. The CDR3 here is CASSLGYGVDTEAFF. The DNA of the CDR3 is TGTGCCAGCAGCTTAGGTTACGGGGTGGACACTGAAGCTTTCTTT.

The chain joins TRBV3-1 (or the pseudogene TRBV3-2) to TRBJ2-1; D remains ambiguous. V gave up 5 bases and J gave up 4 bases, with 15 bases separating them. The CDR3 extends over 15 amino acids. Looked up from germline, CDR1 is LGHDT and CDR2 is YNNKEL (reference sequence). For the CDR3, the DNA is TGTGCCAGCAGCTGGAGCACGAGTGCTTACAATGAGCAGTTCTTC. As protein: CASSWSTSAYNEQFF.

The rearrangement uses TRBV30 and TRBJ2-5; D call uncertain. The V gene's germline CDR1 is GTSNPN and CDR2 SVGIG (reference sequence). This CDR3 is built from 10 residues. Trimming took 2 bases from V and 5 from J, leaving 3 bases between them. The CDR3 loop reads CAWSRETQYF. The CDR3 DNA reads TGTGCCTGGAGTCGTGAGACCCAGTACTTC.

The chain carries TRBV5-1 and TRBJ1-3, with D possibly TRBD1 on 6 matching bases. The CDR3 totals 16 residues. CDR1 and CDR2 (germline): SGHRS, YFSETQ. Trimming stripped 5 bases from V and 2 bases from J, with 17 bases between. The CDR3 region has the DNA TGCGCCAGCAGTTTGAATCCCCAGGGGACTGGAAACACCATATATTTT. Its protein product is CASSLNPQGTGNTIYF. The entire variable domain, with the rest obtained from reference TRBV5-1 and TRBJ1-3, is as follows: KAGVTQTPRYLIKTRGQQVTLSCSPISGHRSVSWYQQTPGQGLQFLFEYFSETQRNKGNFPGRFSGRQFSNSRSEMNVSTLELGDSALYLCASSLNPQGTGNTIYFGEGSWLTVV.

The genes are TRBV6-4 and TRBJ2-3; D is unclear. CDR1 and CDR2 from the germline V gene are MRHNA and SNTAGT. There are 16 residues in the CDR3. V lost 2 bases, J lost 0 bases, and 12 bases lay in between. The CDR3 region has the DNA TGTGCCAGCAGTGACGACGTCGGTACTAGCACAGATACGCAGTATTTT. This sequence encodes CASSDDVGTSTDTQYF.

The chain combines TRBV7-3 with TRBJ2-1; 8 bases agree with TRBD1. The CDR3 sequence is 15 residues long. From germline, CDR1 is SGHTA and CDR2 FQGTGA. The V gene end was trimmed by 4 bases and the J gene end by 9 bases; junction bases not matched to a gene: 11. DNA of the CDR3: TGTGCCAGCAGCTACGGACAGGGATGGGCGGGTGAGCAGTTCTTC. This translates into CASSYGQGWAGEQFF.

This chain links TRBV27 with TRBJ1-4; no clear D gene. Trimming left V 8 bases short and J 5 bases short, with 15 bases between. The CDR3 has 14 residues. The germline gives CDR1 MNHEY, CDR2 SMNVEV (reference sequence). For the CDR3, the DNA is TGTGCCAGCGGGTCCTCGTCGAGAAATGAAAAACTGTTTTTT. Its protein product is CASGSSSRNEKLFF.

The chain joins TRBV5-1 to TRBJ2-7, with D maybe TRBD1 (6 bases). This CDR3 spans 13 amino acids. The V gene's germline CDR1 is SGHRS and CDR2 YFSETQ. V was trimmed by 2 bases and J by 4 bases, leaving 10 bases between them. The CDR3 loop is CASSLKGVYEQYF. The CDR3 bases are TGCGCCAGCAGCTTAAAGGGGGTGTACGAGCAGTACTTC.